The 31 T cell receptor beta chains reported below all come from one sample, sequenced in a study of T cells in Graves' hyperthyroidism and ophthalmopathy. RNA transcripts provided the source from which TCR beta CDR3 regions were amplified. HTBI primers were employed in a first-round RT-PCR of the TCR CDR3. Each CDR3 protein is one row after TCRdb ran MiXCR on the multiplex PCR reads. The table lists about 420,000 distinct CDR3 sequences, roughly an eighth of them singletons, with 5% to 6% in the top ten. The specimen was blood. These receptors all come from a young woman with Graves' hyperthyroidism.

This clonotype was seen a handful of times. DNA for the CDR3: TGTGCCAGCAGCTCCCATTTCAGTCGGATTAATTCACCCCTCCACTTT. This codes for CASSSHFSRINSPLHF. The chain joins TRBV7-2 to TRBJ1-6; D is uncertain. Trimming removed 4 bases at V and 6 bases at J, with 16 bases between. The CDR3 length is 16 residues. Germline assignment: CDR1 SGHTA and CDR2 FQGNSA.

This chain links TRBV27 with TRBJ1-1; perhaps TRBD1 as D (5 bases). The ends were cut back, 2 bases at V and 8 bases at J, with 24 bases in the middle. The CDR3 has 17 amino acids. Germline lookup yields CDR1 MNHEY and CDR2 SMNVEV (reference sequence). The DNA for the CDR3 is TGTGCCAGCAGTTTACCGCGCGGGGCCGGCTCAGTCAGCGAAGCTTTCTTT. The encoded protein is CASSLPRGAGSVSEAFF.

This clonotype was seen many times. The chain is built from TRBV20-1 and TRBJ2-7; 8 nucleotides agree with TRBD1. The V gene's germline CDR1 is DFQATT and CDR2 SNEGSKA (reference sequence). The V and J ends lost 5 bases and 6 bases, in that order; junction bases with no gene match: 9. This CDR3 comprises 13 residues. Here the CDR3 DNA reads TGCAGTGCTGGGGGACAGGCTCCCTCCGAGCAGTACTTC. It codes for CSAGGQAPSEQYF.

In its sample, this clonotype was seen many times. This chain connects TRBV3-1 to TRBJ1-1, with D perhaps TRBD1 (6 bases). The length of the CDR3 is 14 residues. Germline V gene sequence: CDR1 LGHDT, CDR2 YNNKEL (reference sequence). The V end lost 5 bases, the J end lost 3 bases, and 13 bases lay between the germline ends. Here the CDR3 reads CASSYLSGDTEAFF. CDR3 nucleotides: TGTGCCAGCAGCTACCTCTCAGGGGACACTGAAGCTTTCTTT.

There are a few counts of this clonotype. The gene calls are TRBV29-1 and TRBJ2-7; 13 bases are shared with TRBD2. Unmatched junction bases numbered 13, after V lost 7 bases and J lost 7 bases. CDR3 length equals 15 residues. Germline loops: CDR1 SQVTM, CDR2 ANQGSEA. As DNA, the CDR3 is TGCAGCGCCGGTCGGGGGACTAGCGGGACGAGGGAGCAGTACTTC. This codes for CSAGRGTSGTREQYF.

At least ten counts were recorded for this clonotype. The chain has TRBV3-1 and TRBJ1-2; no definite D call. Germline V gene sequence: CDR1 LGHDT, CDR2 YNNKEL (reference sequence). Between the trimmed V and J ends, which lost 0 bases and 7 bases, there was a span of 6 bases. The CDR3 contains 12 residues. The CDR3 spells CASSQEGSGYTF. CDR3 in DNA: TGTGCCAGCAGCCAAGAGGGAAGTGGCTACACCTTC.

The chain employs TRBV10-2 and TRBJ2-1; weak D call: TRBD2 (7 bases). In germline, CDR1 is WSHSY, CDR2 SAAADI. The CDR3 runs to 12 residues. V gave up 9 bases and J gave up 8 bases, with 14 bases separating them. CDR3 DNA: TGCGCCAGTACGAGGGAGGGGGATGAGCAGTTCTTC. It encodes CASTREGDEQFF.

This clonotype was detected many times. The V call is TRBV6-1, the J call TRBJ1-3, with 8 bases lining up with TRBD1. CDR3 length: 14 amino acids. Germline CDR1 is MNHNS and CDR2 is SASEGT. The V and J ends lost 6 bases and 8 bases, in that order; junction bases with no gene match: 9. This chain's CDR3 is CASRRRGLRDTIYF. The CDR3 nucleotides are TGTGCCAGCAGACGCAGGGGGCTTAGAGACACCATATATTTT.

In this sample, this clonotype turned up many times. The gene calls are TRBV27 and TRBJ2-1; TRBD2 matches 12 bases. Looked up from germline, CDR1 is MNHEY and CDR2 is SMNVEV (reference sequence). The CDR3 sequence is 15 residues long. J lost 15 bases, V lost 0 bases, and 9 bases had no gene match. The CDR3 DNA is TGTGCCAGCAGTTTATCCCTAGCGGGAGGGCCGTTATGGTTCTTC. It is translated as CASSLSLAGGPLWFF.

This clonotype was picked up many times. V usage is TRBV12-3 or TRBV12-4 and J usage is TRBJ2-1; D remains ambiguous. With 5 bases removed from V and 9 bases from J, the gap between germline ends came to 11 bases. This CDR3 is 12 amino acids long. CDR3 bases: TGTGCCAGCAGTGCAAAGGTCGGTGAGCAGTTCTTC. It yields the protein CASSAKVGEQFF.

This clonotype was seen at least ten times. The CDR3: CASSQDPLAGEQYF. CDR3 bases: TGTGCCAGCAGCCAAGATCCCCTAGCTGGGGAGCAGTACTTC. The J gene is TRBJ2-7, the V gene TRBV4-2; D is possibly TRBD2 (5 bases). CDR1 is LGHNA and CDR2 is YNFKEQ in the germline V gene. The CDR3 has 14 amino acids. Trimming stripped 0 bases from V and 7 bases from J, with 13 bases between.

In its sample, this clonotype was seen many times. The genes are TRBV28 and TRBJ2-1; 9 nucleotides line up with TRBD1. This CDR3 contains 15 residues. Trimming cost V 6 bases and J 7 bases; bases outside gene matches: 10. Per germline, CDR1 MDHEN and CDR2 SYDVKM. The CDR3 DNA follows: TGTGCCAGCAGACCCCCGGGACAGGGAAGAAATGAGCAGTTCTTC. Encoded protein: CASRPPGQGRNEQFF.

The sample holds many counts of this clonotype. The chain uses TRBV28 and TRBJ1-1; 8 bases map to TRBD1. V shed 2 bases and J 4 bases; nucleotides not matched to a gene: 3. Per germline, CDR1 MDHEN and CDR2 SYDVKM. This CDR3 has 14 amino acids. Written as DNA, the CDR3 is TGTGCCAGCAGTTTAGCAGGGGGCGGCACTGAAGCTTTCTTT. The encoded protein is CASSLAGGGTEAFF.

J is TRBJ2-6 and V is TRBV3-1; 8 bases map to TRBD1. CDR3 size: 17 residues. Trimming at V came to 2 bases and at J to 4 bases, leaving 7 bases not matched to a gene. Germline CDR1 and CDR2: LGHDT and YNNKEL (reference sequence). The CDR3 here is CASSQPQGAHGANVLTF. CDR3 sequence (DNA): TGTGCCAGCAGCCAACCCCAGGGGGCGCACGGGGCCAACGTCCTGACTTTC.

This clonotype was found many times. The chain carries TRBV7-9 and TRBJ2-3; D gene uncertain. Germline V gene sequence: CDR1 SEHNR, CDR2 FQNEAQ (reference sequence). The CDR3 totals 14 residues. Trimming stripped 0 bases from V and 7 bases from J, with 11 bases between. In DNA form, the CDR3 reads TGTGCCAGCAGCTTAGCCTCGTTGGGCTATACGCAGTATTTT. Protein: CASSLASLGYTQYF.

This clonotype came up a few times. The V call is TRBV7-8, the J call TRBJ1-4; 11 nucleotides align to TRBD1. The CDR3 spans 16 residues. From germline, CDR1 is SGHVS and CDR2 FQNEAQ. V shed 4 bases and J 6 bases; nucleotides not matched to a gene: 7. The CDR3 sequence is CASSSSRTGGYEKLFF. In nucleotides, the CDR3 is TGTGCCAGCAGCTCCAGTCGGACAGGGGGCTATGAAAAACTGTTTTTT. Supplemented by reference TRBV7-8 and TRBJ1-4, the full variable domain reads GAGVSQSPRYKVAKRGQDVALRCDPISGHVSLFWYQQALGQGPEFLTYFQNEAQLDKSGLPSDRFFAERPEGSVSTLKIQRTQQEDSAVYLCASSSSRTGGYEKLFFGSGTQLSVL.

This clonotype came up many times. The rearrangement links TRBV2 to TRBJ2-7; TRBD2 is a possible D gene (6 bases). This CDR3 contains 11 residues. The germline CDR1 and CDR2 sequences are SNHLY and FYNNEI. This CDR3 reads CSEGSSYEQYF. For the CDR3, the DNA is TGTTCGGAGGGGAGCTCCTACGAGCAGTACTTC.

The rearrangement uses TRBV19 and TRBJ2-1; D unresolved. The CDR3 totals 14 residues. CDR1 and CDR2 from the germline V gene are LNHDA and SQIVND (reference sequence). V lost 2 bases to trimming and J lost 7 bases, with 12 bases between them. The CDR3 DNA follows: TGTGCCAGTAGTATATCTAGATTTTGGAATGAGCAGTTCTTC. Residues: CASSISRFWNEQFF.

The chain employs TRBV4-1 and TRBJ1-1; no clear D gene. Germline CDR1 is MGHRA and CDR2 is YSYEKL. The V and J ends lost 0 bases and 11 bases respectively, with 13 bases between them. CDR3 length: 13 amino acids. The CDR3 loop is CASSQDGGPAAFF. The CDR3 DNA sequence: TGCGCCAGCAGCCAAGATGGAGGACCGGCTGCTTTCTTT.

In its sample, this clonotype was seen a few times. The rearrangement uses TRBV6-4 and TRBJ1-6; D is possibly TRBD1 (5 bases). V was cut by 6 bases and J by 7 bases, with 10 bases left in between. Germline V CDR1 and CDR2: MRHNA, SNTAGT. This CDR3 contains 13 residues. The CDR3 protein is CASRGDGNSPLHF. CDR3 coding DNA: TGTGCCAGCAGAGGGGACGGAAATTCACCCCTCCACTTT.

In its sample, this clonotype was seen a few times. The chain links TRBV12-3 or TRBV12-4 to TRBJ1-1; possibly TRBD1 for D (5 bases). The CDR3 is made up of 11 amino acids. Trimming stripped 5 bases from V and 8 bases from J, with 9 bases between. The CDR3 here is CASSRTLEAFF. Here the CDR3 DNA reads TGTGCCAGCAGTCGGACACTAGAAGCTTTCTTT.

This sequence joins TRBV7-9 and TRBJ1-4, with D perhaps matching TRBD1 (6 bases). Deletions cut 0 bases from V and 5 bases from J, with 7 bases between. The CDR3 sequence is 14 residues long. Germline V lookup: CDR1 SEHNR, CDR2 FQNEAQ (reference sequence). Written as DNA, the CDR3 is TGTGCCAGCAGCTTAGCAGGGGGGAATGAAAAACTGTTTTTT. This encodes CASSLAGGNEKLFF. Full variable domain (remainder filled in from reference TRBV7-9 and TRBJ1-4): DTGVSQNPRHKITKRGQNVTFRCDPISEHNRLYWYRQTLGQGPEFLTYFQNEAQLEKSRLLSDRFSAERPKGSFSTLEIQRTEQGDSAMYLCASSLAGGNEKLFFGSGTQLSVL.

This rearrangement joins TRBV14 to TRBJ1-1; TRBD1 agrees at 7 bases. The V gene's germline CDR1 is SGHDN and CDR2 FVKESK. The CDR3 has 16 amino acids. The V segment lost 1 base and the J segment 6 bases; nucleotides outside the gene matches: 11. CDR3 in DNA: TGTGCCAGCAGCCAAGTACAGGGGAGGTTCGTCTCTGAAGCTTTCTTT. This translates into CASSQVQGRFVSEAFF.

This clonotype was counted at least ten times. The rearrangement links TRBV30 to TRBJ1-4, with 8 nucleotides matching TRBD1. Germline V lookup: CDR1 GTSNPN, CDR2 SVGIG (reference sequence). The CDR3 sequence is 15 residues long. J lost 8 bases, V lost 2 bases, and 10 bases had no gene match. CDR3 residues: CAWSHTGGPGEKLFF. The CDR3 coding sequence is TGTGCCTGGAGTCATACAGGGGGTCCAGGGGAAAAACTGTTTTTT.

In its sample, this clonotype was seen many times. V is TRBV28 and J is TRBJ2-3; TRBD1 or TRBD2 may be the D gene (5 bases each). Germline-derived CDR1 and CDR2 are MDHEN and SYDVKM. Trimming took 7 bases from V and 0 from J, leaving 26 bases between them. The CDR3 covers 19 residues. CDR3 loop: CASKERGFRGVRSTDTQYF. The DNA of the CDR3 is TGTGCCAGCAAAGAGAGGGGTTTCCGGGGAGTTCGTAGCACAGATACGCAGTATTTT. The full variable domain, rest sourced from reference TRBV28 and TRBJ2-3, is DVKVTQSSRYLVKRTGEKVFLECVQDMDHENMFWYRQDPGLGLRLIYFSYDVKMKEKGDIPEGYSVSREKKERFSLILESASTNQTSMYLCASKERGFRGVRSTDTQYFGPGTRLTVL.

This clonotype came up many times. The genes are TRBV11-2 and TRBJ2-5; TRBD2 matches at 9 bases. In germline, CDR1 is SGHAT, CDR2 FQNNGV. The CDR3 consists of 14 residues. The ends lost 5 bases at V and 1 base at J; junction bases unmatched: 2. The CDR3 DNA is TGTGCCAGCAGCCCTAGCGGGGCCCAAGAGACCCAGTACTTC. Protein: CASSPSGAQETQYF.

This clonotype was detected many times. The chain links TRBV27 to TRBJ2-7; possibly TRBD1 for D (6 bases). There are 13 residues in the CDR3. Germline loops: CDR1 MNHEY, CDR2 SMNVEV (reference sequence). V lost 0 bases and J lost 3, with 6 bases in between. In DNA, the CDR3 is TGTGCCAGCAGTTTATCGACAGGCTACGAGCAGTACTTC. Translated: CASSLSTGYEQYF.

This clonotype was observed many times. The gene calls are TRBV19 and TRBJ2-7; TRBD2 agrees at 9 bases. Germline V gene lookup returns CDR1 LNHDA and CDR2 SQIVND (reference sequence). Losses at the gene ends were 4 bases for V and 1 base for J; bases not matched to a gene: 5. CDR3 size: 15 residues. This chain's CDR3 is CASSRTSEVSYEQYF. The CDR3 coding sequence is TGTGCCAGTAGTAGGACTAGCGAGGTGTCCTACGAGCAGTACTTC.

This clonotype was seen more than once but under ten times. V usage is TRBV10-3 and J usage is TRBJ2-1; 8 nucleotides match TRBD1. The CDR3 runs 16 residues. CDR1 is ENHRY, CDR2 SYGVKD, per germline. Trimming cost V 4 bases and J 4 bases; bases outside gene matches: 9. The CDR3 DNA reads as TGTGCCATCAGTGGGTCGGACAGGGCGAAATACAATGAGCAGTTCTTC. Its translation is CAISGSDRAKYNEQFF.

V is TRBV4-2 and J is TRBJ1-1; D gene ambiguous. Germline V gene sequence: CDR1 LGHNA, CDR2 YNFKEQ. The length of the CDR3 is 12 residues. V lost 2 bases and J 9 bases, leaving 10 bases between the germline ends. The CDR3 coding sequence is TGTGCCAGCAGCCAATCGGTTTCCCAAGCTTTCTTT. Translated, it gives CASSQSVSQAFF.

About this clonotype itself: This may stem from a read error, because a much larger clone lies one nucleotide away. In DNA, the CDR3 is TGTGCCAGCAGTGGGGGACAGAAAGGGGAATATAGCAATCAGCCCCGGCATTTT. It specifies CASSGGQKGEYSNQPRHF. The chain is built from TRBV6-1 and TRBJ1-5, with 7 bases lining up with TRBD1. The CDR3 runs to 18 residues. Germline lookup yields CDR1 MNHNS and CDR2 SASEGT.